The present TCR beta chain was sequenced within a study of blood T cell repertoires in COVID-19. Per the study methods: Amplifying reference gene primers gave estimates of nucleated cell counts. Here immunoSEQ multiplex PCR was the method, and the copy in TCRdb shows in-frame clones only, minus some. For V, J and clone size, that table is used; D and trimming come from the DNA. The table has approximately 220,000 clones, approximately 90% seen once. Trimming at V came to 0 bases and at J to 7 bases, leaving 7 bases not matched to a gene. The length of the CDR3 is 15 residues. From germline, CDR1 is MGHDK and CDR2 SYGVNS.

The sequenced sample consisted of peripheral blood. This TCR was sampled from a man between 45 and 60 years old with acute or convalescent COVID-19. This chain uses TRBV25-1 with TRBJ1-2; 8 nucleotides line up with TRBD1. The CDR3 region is CASSEYKSGGFGYTF. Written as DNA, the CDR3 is TGTGCCAGCAGTGAATATAAGTCAGGGGGCTTTGGCTACACCTTC.